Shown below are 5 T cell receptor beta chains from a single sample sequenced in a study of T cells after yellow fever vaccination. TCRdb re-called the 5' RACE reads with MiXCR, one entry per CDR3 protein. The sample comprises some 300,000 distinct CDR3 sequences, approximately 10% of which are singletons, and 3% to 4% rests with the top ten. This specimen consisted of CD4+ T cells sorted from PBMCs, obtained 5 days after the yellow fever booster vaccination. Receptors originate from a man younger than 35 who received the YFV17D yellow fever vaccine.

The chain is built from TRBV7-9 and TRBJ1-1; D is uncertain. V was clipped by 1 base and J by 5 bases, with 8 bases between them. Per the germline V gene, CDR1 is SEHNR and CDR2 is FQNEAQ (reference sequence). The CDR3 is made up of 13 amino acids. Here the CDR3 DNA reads TGTGCCAGCAGCTTAGACACGGGAACTGAAGCTTTCTTT. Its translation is CASSLDTGTEAFF.

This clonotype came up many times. The CDR3 bases are TGCGCCAGCAGCCTGAGCCCAGAGGGTCGGAACACTGAAGCTTTCTTT. Translation: CASSLSPEGRNTEAFF. V and J are TRBV4-3 and TRBJ1-1, with no clear D. Per germline, CDR1 LGHNA and CDR2 YSLEER. The CDR3 contains 16 residues. The V end lost 4 bases, the J end lost 1 base, and 16 bases lay between the germline ends.

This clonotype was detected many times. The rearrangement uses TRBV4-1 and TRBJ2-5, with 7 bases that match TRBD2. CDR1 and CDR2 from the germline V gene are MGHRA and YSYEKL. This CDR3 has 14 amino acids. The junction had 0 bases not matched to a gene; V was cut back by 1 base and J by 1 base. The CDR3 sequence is CASSQAGGQETQYF. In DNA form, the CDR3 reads TGCGCCAGCAGCCAAGCGGGGGGCCAAGAGACCCAGTACTTC.

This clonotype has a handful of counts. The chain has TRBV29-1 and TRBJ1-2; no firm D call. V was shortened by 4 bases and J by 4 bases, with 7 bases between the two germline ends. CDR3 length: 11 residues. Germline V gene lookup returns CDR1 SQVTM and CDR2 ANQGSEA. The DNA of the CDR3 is TGCAGCGTTGGGGCAAGCTATGGCTACACCTTC. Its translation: CSVGASYGYTF.

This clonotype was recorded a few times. CDR3 residues: CASSFLNSPLHF. CDR3 nucleotide sequence: TGTGCCAGCAGCTTCCTTAATTCACCCCTCCACTTT. The chain carries TRBV7-2 and TRBJ1-6; no reliable D call. The V and J ends lost 3 bases and 6 bases respectively, with 3 bases between them. Germline CDR1 is SGHTA and CDR2 is FQGNSA. The CDR3 length is 12 residues.